This T cell receptor (beta chain) was sequenced for a study of blood T cell repertoires in COVID-19 (dated by TCRdb to the early 2020s). Some background on the complete study: Collaborator samples came from the United States, Italy and Spain and covered acute and convalescent phases of COVID-19. The material from the prospective study consisted of cDNA or gDNA derived from T cells, B-cell-depleted T cells, or PBMCs. Subjects who had been exposed to COVID-19, were actively infected with it, or had recovered from it provided the deeply sampled blood TCRbeta repertoires that made up the dataset. The repertoires were released in a freely available public database meant as a resource for research on the immune response to SARS-CoV-2. The samples were drawn from the first 160 participants of the ongoing ImmuneRACE study and from 1,254 subjects provided by 6 global collaborators. Nearly every sample came with metadata listing a de-identified subject ID, COVID-19 status, age in years and sex. HLA class I and class II types, where available, came from metadata supplied by the sample provider rather than from assay-based typing. The full study reports these points: The amount of clinical and demographic metadata varied by source and participant and was provided uncurated.

Participants in the prospective study were enrolled through a virtual design, were aged roughly 18 to 100 years, and lived in roughly 24 United States geographic areas. In the prospective study, participants were assigned to cohorts based on the clinical history participants reported in a screening survey and a study questionnaire. For ImmuneRACE Cohort 3, a participant was defined as recovered based on two consecutive negative NP/OP PCR tests, clearance by a healthcare professional, or resolution of symptoms. In the prospective study, whole blood, serum and a nasopharyngeal or oropharyngeal swab were collected from each participant by mobile phlebotomists. Participants in the prospective study had the option to provide additional blood draws and questionnaires over an approximately 2-month period. Blood samples from the prospective study were shipped frozen or at room temperature prior to DNA extraction.

The immunoSEQ Assay, a bias-controlled multiplex PCR, was used to amplify TCRbeta CDR3 regions from genomic DNA. The original pipeline was this. The number of nucleated cells in each sample was estimated from the amplification of reference gene primers within the assay. To quantify the absolute abundance of each unique TCRbeta CDR3 rearrangement, sequence reads were collapsed and filtered. Productive Simpson clonality was computed per sample as the square root of Simpson's diversity index over productive rearrangements. TCRdb retrieved this table from immuneACCESS and kept in-frame rearrangements only. Not all clones are present; in checked studies, unresolved V genes account for under half, and no reason is known for the remainder. The DNA was the basis for D and trimming; V, J and clone size are from that table. The sample records roughly 250,000 clones, roughly 85% of which are singletons. Roughly 4% of the sample rests with the top ten.

Concerning this clone: It lacks a known antigen. No base qualities exist here, and no much larger clone lies one base off it.

V and J lose 2 bases and 4 bases, and a span of 12 bases separates them. From a lookup of the germline V gene, CDR1 and CDR2 are WSHSY and SAAADI. The CDR3 contains 15 residues, cysteine and phenylalanine counted. The only DNA kept is the CDR3, 45 bases in frame from the first base. Sequencing was performed on PBMCs or T cells enriched from blood (not recorded which). This clonotype was sampled from a woman aged 25 to 39 who had recovered from COVID-19. This receptor chain uses TRBV10-2 and TRBJ1-5, with no reliable assignment of the D segment. DNA sequence: TGCGCCAGCAGTGAGCAGCGGCGGAAGAATCAGCCCCAGCATTTT. Translated, this gives CASSEQRRKNQPQHF.